These 8 T cell receptor beta chains were sequenced from one sample in a study of cytomegalovirus exposure and HLA in healthy donors (dated by TCRdb to about 2017). Library preparation employed the immunoSEQ multiplex PCR assay. For the multiplex PCR, a mixture combining 60 forward primers for TCR Vbeta segments and 13 reverse primers for TCR Jbeta segments was used. The table comes from immuneACCESS by way of TCRdb, which keeps in-frame sequences with V and J called. Part of the clones is missing from these tables; in studies checked, under half for an unresolved V gene and the rest for unknown reasons. For this sample the table gives around 150,000 clones, of which roughly 80% were detected only once. Around 3.1% of the sample belongs to the ten largest clones. Sequenced material: PBMCs. Receptor source: a woman between 40 and 55 years old in good health and CMV-seronegative.

The gene calls are TRBV18 and TRBJ1-2; no firm D call. In germline, CDR1 is KGHSH, CDR2 LQKENI. CDR3 length equals 12 residues. V was cut by 3 bases and J by 6 bases, with 8 bases left in between. CDR3 loop: CASSPEGHGYTF. In nucleotides, the CDR3 is TGTGCCAGCTCACCGGAGGGCCATGGCTACACCTTC.

The chain uses TRBV6-1 and TRBJ2-1, with TRBD1 as a possible D gene (7 bases). The CDR3 sequence is 15 residues long. Looked up from germline, CDR1 is MNHNS and CDR2 is SASEGT. Trimming took off 9 bases at V and 5 bases at J, with 20 bases between the two ends. CDR3 in DNA: TGTGCCAGTGCCCGGAGGGACAGATCCGACAATGAGCAGTTCTTC. It codes for CASARRDRSDNEQFF.

Only a few counts were recorded for this clone. The chain is built from TRBV4-1 and TRBJ2-3; the D is unclear. The germline V gene encodes CDR1 MGHRA and CDR2 YSYEKL. The CDR3 is 15 amino acids. Between the trimmed V and J ends, which lost 5 bases and 5 bases, there was a span of 17 bases. CDR3 DNA sequence: TGCGCCAGCAGCTCCCGAGTGTTAGCTAAAGATACGCAGTATTTT. Protein sequence: CASSSRVLAKDTQYF.

The V gene is TRBV2, the J gene TRBJ2-7; D may be TRBD2 (5 bases). The CDR3 is 13 amino acids. V lost 2 bases, J lost 2 bases, and 7 bases lay in between. CDR1 is SNHLY, CDR2 FYNNEI, per germline. The CDR3 loop reads CASSEWETYEQYF. The CDR3 region has the DNA TGTGCCAGCAGTGAATGGGAGACCTACGAGCAGTACTTC. Full variable domain (rest looked up from reference TRBV2 and TRBJ2-7): EPEVTQTPSHQVTQMGQEVILRCVPISNHLYFYWYRQILGQKVEFLVSFYNNEISEKSEIFDDQFSVERPDGSNFTLKIRSTKLEDSAMYFCASSEWETYEQYFGPGTRLTVT.

The chain has TRBV2 and TRBJ1-4; the D gene is possibly TRBD1 (5 bases). V was shortened by 5 bases and J by 0 bases, with 10 bases between the two germline ends. Germline assignment: CDR1 SNHLY and CDR2 FYNNEI. The CDR3 is 15 residues long. The CDR3 bases are TGTGCCAGCAGTCGTGACAGAGCAACTAATGAAAAACTGTTTTTT. It is translated as CASSRDRATNEKLFF. The full variable domain, in which reference TRBV2 and TRBJ1-4 provide the parts outside the CDR3, is EPEVTQTPSHQVTQMGQEVILRCVPISNHLYFYWYRQILGQKVEFLVSFYNNEISEKSEIFDDQFSVERPDGSNFTLKIRSTKLEDSAMYFCASSRDRATNEKLFFGSGTQLSVL.

This clone was seen a few times. The chain couples TRBV5-6 to TRBJ2-1; 10 bases fit TRBD2. Germline assignment: CDR1 SGHDT and CDR2 YYEEEE. J was trimmed by 5 bases and V by 4 bases; bases with no gene match: 6. The length of the CDR3 is 15 residues. The CDR3 bases are TGTGCCAGCAGCCTTAGCGGGGGGCCCCACAATGAGCAGTTCTTC. This sequence encodes CASSLSGGPHNEQFF.

The chain links TRBV7-6 to TRBJ1-1; 7 bases are a match to TRBD1. This CDR3 has 14 amino acids. CDR1 and CDR2 from the germline V gene are SGHVS and FNYEAQ. V lost 4 bases to trimming and J lost 1 base; unmatched junction nucleotides: 3. As DNA, the CDR3 is TGTGCCAGCAGCTATCACAGGGGGAACACTGAAGCTTTCTTT. Its translation: CASSYHRGNTEAFF.

Regarding this clone: This specimen includes other DNA sequences encoding the same CDR3. The gene calls are TRBV18 and TRBJ2-7; TRBD1 aligns across 9 bases. Germline V gene sequence: CDR1 KGHSH, CDR2 LQKENI. Unmatched junction bases numbered 0, after V lost 2 bases and J lost 1 base. The CDR3 runs to 14 residues. This CDR3 reads CASSPGTGSYEQYF. The DNA of the CDR3 is TGTGCCAGCTCACCAGGGACAGGGTCCTACGAGCAGTACTTC.